Here is one T cell receptor beta chain with its context. Its antigen is not known. Looked up from germline, CDR1 is GTSNPN and CDR2 is SVGIG (reference sequence). Trimming removed 8 bases from V and 0 bases from J, with 13 bases in between. CDR3 length equals 13 residues. The data were taken from a study of OX40 agonist ivuxolimab in advanced cancers. Study details: Enrolled patients in dose escalation had cancers that were hepatocellular carcinoma, melanoma, renal cell or head and neck cancer. Three patients, one with hepatocellular carcinoma and two with cutaneous melanoma, achieved partial responses. Points from the study as a whole: At 0.1 to 3.0 mg/kg and by week 6, CD4+ and CD8+ T cells in the blood had expanded clonally. Some of the nonresponding patients also showed low levels of normalized T-cell clonal expansion.

Sequencing was performed with immunoSEQ multiplex PCR; in TCRdb, only in-frame clones are kept and a portion is missing. The sample carries 75,000 to 100,000 clones, around nine tenths recorded once. The receptor comes from an adult with an advanced solid tumor such as melanoma, head and neck, liver or kidney cancer. Source: CD4+ or CD8+ T cells sorted from blood, taken in a trial of the OX40 agonist ivuxolimab. The chain uses TRBV30 and TRBJ1-2; D ambiguous. The CDR3 here is CAVGKVSNYGYTF. CDR3 DNA sequence: TGTGCCGTGGGAAAGGTCTCTAACTATGGCTACACCTTC. The full variable domain, its missing parts supplied by reference TRBV30 and TRBJ1-2, is SQTIHQWPATLVQPVGSPLSLECTVEGTSNPNLYWYRQAAGRGLQLLFYSVGIGQISSEVPQNLSASRPQDRQFILSSKKLLLSDSGFYLCAVGKVSNYGYTFGSGTRLTVV.